Each of the 16 T cell receptor beta chains below was sequenced from the same sample in a study of early T cells in non-severe SARS-CoV-2 infection. TCRdb recomputed calls from the 5' RACE reads with MiXCR, one row per CDR3 protein. The sample records tens of thousands of distinct CDR3 sequences, over 10% being singletons. Sequenced input: whole blood. These receptors were obtained from an adult who was a healthcare worker with PCR-confirmed SARS-CoV-2 infection or an uninfected control (not recorded which).

The chain is built from TRBV5-1 and TRBJ2-7; D perhaps matches TRBD2 (6 bases). V was cut by 1 base and J by 0 bases, with 11 bases left in between. The CDR3 contains 15 residues. From germline, CDR1 is SGHRS and CDR2 YFSETQ. In DNA form, the CDR3 reads TGCGCCAGCAGCTTGTATGCGGGGTCCTCCTACGAGCAGTACTTC. Translated, it gives CASSLYAGSSYEQYF.

The chain couples TRBV10-2 to TRBJ2-1; no firm D call. This CDR3 is 14 amino acids long. The germline V and J ends were trimmed by 10 bases and 0 bases, with 13 bases remaining between them. Germline V gene data show CDR1 as WSHSY and CDR2 as SAAADI. The CDR3 DNA reads TGCGCCACCCAACCCACATTCTCCTACAATGAGCAGTTCTTC. Translating gives CATQPTFSYNEQFF.

This chain links TRBV5-1 with TRBJ2-7, with a tentative D call TRBD1 (5 bases). Trimming removed 5 bases from V and 6 bases from J, with 18 bases in between. The CDR3 length is 14 residues. The germline V gene has CDR1 SGHRS and CDR2 YFSETQ. CDR3 residues: CASSIIPGFGEQYF. The CDR3 nucleotides read TGCGCCAGCAGTATCATTCCAGGGTTTGGCGAGCAGTACTTC. The complete variable domain, with remaining parts taken from reference TRBV5-1 and TRBJ2-7, reads KAGVTQTPRYLIKTRGQQVTLSCSPISGHRSVSWYQQTPGQGLQFLFEYFSETQRNKGNFPGRFSGRQFSNSRSEMNVSTLELGDSALYLCASSIIPGFGEQYFGPGTRLTVT.

This sequence joins TRBV29-1 and TRBJ1-1; D is ambiguous. The CDR3 is made up of 13 amino acids. Trimming took 7 bases from V and 5 from J, leaving 17 bases between them. CDR1 and CDR2 from the germline V gene are SQVTM and ANQGSEA. In DNA form, the CDR3 reads TGCAGCGCACACCTCCAGAGCGGGACTGAAGCTTTCTTT. This encodes CSAHLQSGTEAFF.

This clonotype has only one observation. The chain couples TRBV21-1 to TRBJ1-1; the table's D gene call, TRBD1, was not cross checked with the DNA. TRBV21-1 has pseudogene status. The CDR3 sequence is 15 residues long. CDR3 DNA: TGTGCCAGCAGCCCTCAGACAGGGATCGGCACTGAAGCTTTCTTT. This gives the protein CASSPQTGIGTEAFF.

This clonotype has at least ten counts. The chain has TRBV7-8 and TRBJ2-1; weak D call: TRBD2 (7 bases). Trimming pared 7 bases from V and 3 bases from J, leaving 19 bases between. The CDR3 totals 16 residues. CDR1 is SGHVS and CDR2 is FQNEAQ in the germline V gene. CDR3 bases: TGTGCCAGCACCCCCTACCGGGGAGGGGGCTACAATGAGCAGTTCTTC. Protein sequence: CASTPYRGGGYNEQFF.

This clonotype was observed at least ten times. V is TRBV6-5 and J is TRBJ2-1, with a tentative D call TRBD1 (6 bases). CDR1 and CDR2 from the germline V gene are MNHEY and SVGAGI. This CDR3 contains 15 residues. The V end was cut by 3 bases, the J end by 5 bases, with 14 bases between. The CDR3 DNA sequence: TGTGCCAGCAGTTATCCCCAACAGGGCAACAATGAGCAGTTCTTC. As protein: CASSYPQQGNNEQFF.

CDR3 DNA sequence: TGTGCCAGCAGCTTATATCCAGGGGATACGCAGTATTTT. This gives the protein CASSLYPGDTQYF. V is TRBV7-2 and J is TRBJ2-3; a possible D gene is TRBD1 (5 bases). The V gene's germline CDR1 is SGHTA and CDR2 FQGNSA. V was clipped by 2 bases and J by 6 bases, with 9 bases between them. The CDR3 length is 13 residues.

The chain links TRBV10-3 to TRBJ2-2; D gene uncertain. The V gene lost 2 bases and the J gene lost 4 bases, with 5 bases spanning the gap. Germline V lookup: CDR1 ENHRY, CDR2 SYGVKD. This CDR3 region has 13 residues. The DNA of the CDR3 is TGTGCCATCAGTGAGAGCTTCACCGGGGAGCTGTTTTTT. Protein sequence: CAISESFTGELFF.

This clonotype was picked up a small number of times. This sequence joins TRBV25-1 and TRBJ1-1, with D tentatively TRBD1 (6 bases). The V and J ends lost 4 bases and 7 bases respectively, with 13 bases between them. The CDR3 spans 13 residues. Germline V CDR1 and CDR2: MGHDK, SYGVNS. This CDR3 reads CASSGTGTIEAFF. CDR3 nucleotide sequence: TGTGCCAGCAGTGGCACCGGGACAATTGAAGCTTTCTTT.

This clonotype was observed many times. Sequence at one end of the junction differs from germline and may be a read error. The chain is built from TRBV14 and TRBJ2-4, with D perhaps matching TRBD1 or TRBD2 (6 bases each). CDR1 SGHDN and CDR2 FVKESK come from the germline V gene. The CDR3 has 14 residues. CDR3 DNA sequence: TGTGCCAGCAACCAACCGGGGGCTAGTTACATTCAGTACTTC. Protein product: CASNQPGASYIQYF.

A few counts support this clonotype. V gene TRBV20-1 combines with J gene TRBJ1-1; 8 bases line up with TRBD1. The V and J ends lost 6 bases and 3 bases, in that order; junction bases with no gene match: 9. This CDR3 region has 14 residues. The germline V gene encodes CDR1 DFQATT and CDR2 SNEGSKA (reference sequence). The CDR3 sequence is CSAAPDREDTEAFF. The CDR3, as DNA: TGCAGTGCAGCCCCGGACAGGGAGGACACTGAAGCTTTCTTT.

This clonotype was seen a handful of times. The CDR3 protein is CASSHPVATYEQYF. The DNA for the CDR3 is TGCGCCAGCAGCCACCCCGTGGCGACCTACGAGCAGTACTTC. This sequence joins TRBV4-1 and TRBJ2-7; D is unresolved. V lost 3 bases and J 2 bases, leaving 11 bases between the germline ends. The CDR3 length is 14 residues. Germline V CDR1 and CDR2: MGHRA, YSYEKL.

This clonotype was seen many times. This chain connects TRBV7-9 to TRBJ1-2; the D gene is possibly TRBD1 (5 bases). The ends were cut back, 1 base at V and 6 bases at J, with 12 bases in the middle. CDR1 SEHNR and CDR2 FQNEAQ come from the germline V gene (reference sequence). This CDR3 region has 14 residues. CDR3 DNA sequence: TGTGCCAGCAGCTTAGAAGTTCAACAGGATGGCTACACCTTC. Translated: CASSLEVQQDGYTF.

This clonotype was found many times. This chain links TRBV3-1 with TRBJ1-5; no definite D call. The germline V and J ends were trimmed by 4 bases and 1 base, with 8 bases remaining between them. Germline lookup yields CDR1 LGHDT and CDR2 YNNKEL (reference sequence). The CDR3 totals 14 residues. Written as DNA, the CDR3 is TGTGCCAGCAGCCCACTCGGAAGCAATCAGCCCCAGCATTTT. Translating gives CASSPLGSNQPQHF.

This clonotype was picked up many times. V gene TRBV10-3 combines with J gene TRBJ2-2; D possibly corresponds to TRBD2 (6 bases). The CDR3 is made up of 12 amino acids. The germline V and J ends were trimmed by 8 bases and 3 bases, with 7 bases remaining between them. The germline V gene encodes CDR1 ENHRY and CDR2 SYGVKD. CDR3: CAISGDTGELFF. Written as DNA, the CDR3 is TGTGCCATCTCGGGGGACACCGGGGAGCTGTTTTTT.